The clone carrying this TCR beta chain turned up a few times. CDR3 length: 13 amino acids. Trimming cost V 6 bases and J 2 bases, with 10 bases left between them. The germline V gene has CDR1 SNHLY and CDR2 FYNNEI. The sample is drawn from a study of blood T cell repertoires in COVID-19. Study overall: The United States, Italy and Spain provided the acute and convalescent COVID-19 samples.

The authors' processing: Amplification of reference gene primers was used by the study to estimate nucleated cell counts. Method: immunoSEQ multiplex PCR; TCRdb's copy keeps in-frame clones and lacks some. V, J and clone size are taken as reported in that table, and D and trimming were inferred from the DNA itself. The sample includes approximately 200,000 clones, roughly 80% of them seen just once. The sequence was collected from a man in his 60s with active or convalescent COVID-19. The sample consisted of peripheral blood. The chain couples TRBV2 to TRBJ1-2; D is perhaps TRBD1 (5 bases). The chain's CDR3 is CASSPDKNYGYTF. In DNA, the CDR3 is TGTGCCAGCAGCCCGGACAAGAACTATGGCTACACCTTC. Full variable domain (remainder filled in from reference TRBV2 and TRBJ1-2): EPEVTQTPSHQVTQMGQEVILRCVPISNHLYFYWYRQILGQKVEFLVSFYNNEISEKSEIFDDQFSVERPDGSNFTLKIRSTKLEDSAMYFCASSPDKNYGYTFGSGTRLTVV.